This T cell receptor beta chain was captured in a study of shared clonotypes between healthy human individuals. Generated by immunoSEQ multiplex PCR, the TCRdb table keeps only in-frame clones and is missing some. The repertoire holds around 2.1 million clones, with approximately 94% as singletons. Study results and limitations: Relative to their counterparts shared across all four donors, non-shared clonotypes exhibited diminished generation probabilities. Some naive CD4 clonotypes, roughly 4.5%, turned up in common across a handful of donors.

The CDR3 is 13 residues long. Trimming cost V 8 bases and J 0 bases, with 10 bases left between them. The germline V gene has CDR1 MNHEY and CDR2 SMNVEV (reference sequence). As to this clone: Its specificity is unknown.

A split of CD4+ cells into CD45RA+ naive and CD45RA-negative memory subsets was performed. J is TRBJ1-1 and V is TRBV27; D gene uncertain. Sequenced material: naive CD4+ T cells sorted from blood. As to subset: CD45RA+ positively selected. The source of this sequence is a man younger than 35 in good health. The CDR3 DNA follows: TGTGCCAGCCGGAACGTTATGAACACTGAAGCTTTCTTT. It is translated as CASRNVMNTEAFF.